This TCR beta chain was captured by sequencing in a study of T cells in Graves' hyperthyroidism and ophthalmopathy. Amplification yielded TCR beta CDR3 regions, with RNA transcripts as the source. The HTBI primer set served for first-round RT-PCR of the TCR CDR3. TCRdb redid the calling of the multiplex PCR reads with MiXCR, one entry per CDR3 protein. The data hold 700,000 or so distinct CDR3 sequences, with approximately 16% observed a single time. V was pared by 2 bases and J by 4 bases, with 8 bases between. This CDR3 is built from 13 residues. Germline assignment: CDR1 MNHEY and CDR2 SVGEGT. The authors deemed Graves' hyperthyroidism stable absent ophthalmopathy progression within 18 months. Study findings and constraints: Ophthalmopathy and stable hyperthyroidism were told apart by a 13 V-J model.

There are a few counts of this clonotype. The antigen is unknown. J is TRBJ1-2 and V is TRBV6-2 or TRBV6-3; no reliable D call. Sequencing used blood. The sequence was collected from a man younger than 35 with Graves' hyperthyroidism. DNA of the CDR3: TGTGCCAGCAGTTACGTTTCGGCCTATGGCTACACCTTC. Translating it yields CASSYVSAYGYTF.